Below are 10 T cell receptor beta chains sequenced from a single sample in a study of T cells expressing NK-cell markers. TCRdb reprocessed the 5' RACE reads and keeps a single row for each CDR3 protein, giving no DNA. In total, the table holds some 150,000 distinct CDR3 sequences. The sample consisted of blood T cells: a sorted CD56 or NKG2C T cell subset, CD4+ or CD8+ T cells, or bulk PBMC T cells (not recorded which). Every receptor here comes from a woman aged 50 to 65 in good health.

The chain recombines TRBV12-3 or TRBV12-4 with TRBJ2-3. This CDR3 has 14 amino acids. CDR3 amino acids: CASSLGSGTDTQYF.

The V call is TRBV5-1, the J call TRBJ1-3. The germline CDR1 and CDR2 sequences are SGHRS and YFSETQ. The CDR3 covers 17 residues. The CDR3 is CASSLEWGMGSGNTIYF. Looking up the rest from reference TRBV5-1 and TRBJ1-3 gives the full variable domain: KAGVTQTPRYLIKTRGQQVTLSCSPISGHRSVSWYQQTPGQGLQFLFEYFSETQRNKGNFPGRFSGRQFSNSRSEMNVSTLELGDSALYLCASSLEWGMGSGNTIYFGEGSWLTVV.

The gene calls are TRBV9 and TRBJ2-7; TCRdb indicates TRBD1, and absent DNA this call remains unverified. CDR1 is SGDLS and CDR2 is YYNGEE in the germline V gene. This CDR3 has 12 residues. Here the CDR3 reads CASSGNRGEQYF.

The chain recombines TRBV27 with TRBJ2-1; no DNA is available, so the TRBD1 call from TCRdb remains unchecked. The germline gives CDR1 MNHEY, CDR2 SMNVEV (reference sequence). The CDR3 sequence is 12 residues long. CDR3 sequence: CASSDRGDEQFF.

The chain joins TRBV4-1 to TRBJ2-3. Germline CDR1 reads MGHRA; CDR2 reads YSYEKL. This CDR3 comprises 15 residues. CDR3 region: CASSLADVDTDTQYF.

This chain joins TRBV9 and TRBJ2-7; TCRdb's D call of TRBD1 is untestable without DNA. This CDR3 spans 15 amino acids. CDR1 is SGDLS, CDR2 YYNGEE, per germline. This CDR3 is CASSVGSGGNGEQYF.

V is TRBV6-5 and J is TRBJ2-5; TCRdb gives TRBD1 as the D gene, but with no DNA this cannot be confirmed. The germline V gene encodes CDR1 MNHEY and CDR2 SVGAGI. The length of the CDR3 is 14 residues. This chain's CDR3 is CASSYGGGEETQYF.

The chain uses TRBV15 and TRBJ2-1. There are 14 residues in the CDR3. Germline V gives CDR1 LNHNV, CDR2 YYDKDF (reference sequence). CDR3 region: CATSDRNSYNEQFF. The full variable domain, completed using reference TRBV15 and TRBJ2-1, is DAMVIQNPRYQVTQFGKPVTLSCSQTLNHNVMYWYQQKSSQAPKLLFHYYDKDFNNEADTPDNFQSRRPNTSFCFLDIRSPGLGDTAMYLCATSDRNSYNEQFFGPGTRLTVL.

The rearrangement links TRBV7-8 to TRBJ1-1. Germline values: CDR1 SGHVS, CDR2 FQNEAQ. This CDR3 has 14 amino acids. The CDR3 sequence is CASSLGGRNTEAFF.

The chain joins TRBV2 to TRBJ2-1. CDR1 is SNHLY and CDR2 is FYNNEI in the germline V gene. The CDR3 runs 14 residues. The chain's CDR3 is CASSGFSWDNEQFF.